These 30 T cell receptor beta chains were all obtained from the same sample, sequenced in a study of identical twins. TCRdb fed the 5' RACE reads into MiXCR, producing one record per CDR3 protein. The sample holds 300,000 to 400,000 distinct CDR3 sequences, 10% to 15% seen once. These data were likewise used in another study, on yellow fever vaccine responses in identical twins.

The sequenced material came from CD8+ T cells sorted from blood. The receptor set was obtained from a woman aged 18-30 years in good health.

V usage is TRBV11-1 and J usage is TRBJ2-1; D is ambiguous. Germline V CDR1 and CDR2: SGHAT, FQDESV (reference sequence). The CDR3 contains 12 residues. V lost 0 bases, J lost 8 bases, and 5 bases lay in between. The CDR3: CASSLAVDEQFF. The CDR3 DNA sequence: TGTGCCAGCAGCTTAGCAGTGGATGAGCAGTTCTTC.

In DNA, the CDR3 is TGCGCCAGCAGCCAAGAACATGACATCAATTCACCCCTCCACTTT. Protein product: CASSQEHDINSPLHF. The chain is built from TRBV4-1 and TRBJ1-6; no clear D. Deletions cut 0 bases from V and 7 bases from J, with 10 bases between. Germline V lookup: CDR1 MGHRA, CDR2 YSYEKL. The CDR3 has 15 amino acids.

This clonotype was detected a few times. The V gene is TRBV20-1, the J gene TRBJ1-1, with D uncertain. V was pared by 5 bases and J by 3 bases, with 13 bases between. CDR3 length: 13 amino acids. Germline V lookup: CDR1 DFQATT, CDR2 SNEGSKA (reference sequence). The CDR3 sequence is CSAPFPGDTEAFF. The CDR3 DNA follows: TGCAGTGCTCCCTTCCCGGGAGACACTGAAGCTTTCTTT.

This clonotype has at least ten counts. This chain uses TRBV12-3 or TRBV12-4 with TRBJ2-7; 7 nucleotides align to TRBD2. The ends lost 7 bases at V and 4 bases at J; junction bases unmatched: 16. The CDR3 is made up of 16 amino acids. CDR3 nucleotide sequence: TGTGCCAGCACCCAGTCCGAACCGGGACTACATTACGAGCAGTACTTC. Its protein is CASTQSEPGLHYEQYF.

The table lists this clonotype with a few counts. CDR3 region: CASSFGGSYTGELFF. Here the CDR3 DNA reads TGTGCCAGCAGTTTTGGCGGGAGTTACACCGGGGAGCTGTTTTTT. The chain links TRBV12-3 or TRBV12-4 to TRBJ2-2; 7 positions match TRBD2. There are 15 residues in the CDR3. V shed 3 bases, J shed 3 bases, and the junction held 4 bases outside the gene matches.

This clonotype was counted between two and nine times. V and J are TRBV2 and TRBJ2-4, with 8 bases that match TRBD1. This CDR3 spans 13 amino acids. From germline, CDR1 is SNHLY and CDR2 FYNNEI. V dropped 11 bases and J dropped 3; count of bases not matched to a gene: 6. This chain's CDR3 is CAREDRDKNIQYF. CDR3 nucleotides: TGTGCCCGTGAGGACAGGGACAAAAACATTCAGTACTTC. The full variable domain, its missing parts supplied by reference TRBV2 and TRBJ2-4, is EPEVTQTPSHQVTQMGQEVILRCVPISNHLYFYWYRQILGQKVEFLVSFYNNEISEKSEIFDDQFSVERPDGSNFTLKIRSTKLEDSAMYFCAREDRDKNIQYFGAGTRLSVL.

The rearrangement joins TRBV29-1 to TRBJ2-7; D not resolved. CDR1 is SQVTM and CDR2 is ANQGSEA in the germline V gene. Trimming left V 5 bases short and J 0 bases short, with 14 bases between. The CDR3 has 14 amino acids. The CDR3 region has the DNA TGCAGCGTTTTGGTTGGGAAGGACTCCTACGAGCAGTACTTC. This gives the protein CSVLVGKDSYEQYF.

This clonotype showed up just a few times. This chain links TRBV12-3 or TRBV12-4 with TRBJ1-1; possible D gene TRBD1, 5 bases. Trimming shortened V by 7 bases and J by 1 base, and 16 bases separated the two germline ends. The CDR3 totals 15 residues. The CDR3 is CASTSGTVSNTEAFF. DNA of the CDR3: TGTGCCAGCACCTCAGGGACCGTATCGAACACTGAAGCTTTCTTT.

This clonotype was seen more than once but under ten times. The V gene is TRBV24-1, the J gene TRBJ2-3; the D is unclear. The V gene lost 2 bases and the J gene lost 2 bases, with 7 bases spanning the gap. CDR1 is KGHDR, CDR2 SFDVKD, per germline. This CDR3 is 14 amino acids long. The CDR3 protein is CATSDSLNTDTQYF. The CDR3 bases are TGTGCCACCAGTGATTCTCTGAACACAGATACGCAGTATTTT.

The genes are TRBV5-1 and TRBJ2-3, with 7 bases matching TRBD2. CDR1 is SGHRS, CDR2 YFSETQ, per germline. V lost 0 bases and J lost 6; bases outside the gene matches: 7. The CDR3 consists of 15 residues. The CDR3, as DNA: TGCGCCAGCAGCTTGGATAGCGGGTCTTATGATACGCAGTATTTT. Its translation: CASSLDSGSYDTQYF.

The chain joins TRBV27 to TRBJ2-3, with D possibly TRBD1 on 6 matching bases. CDR1 is MNHEY, CDR2 SMNVEV, per germline (reference sequence). CDR3 size: 14 residues. The ends were cut back, 3 bases at V and 3 bases at J, with 10 bases in the middle. The CDR3 sequence: CASSFLQGTDTQYF. CDR3 DNA: TGTGCCAGCAGTTTCCTGCAGGGGACAGATACGCAGTATTTT.

This clonotype was detected a few times. The chain carries TRBV28 and TRBJ2-5; D remains ambiguous. The germline gives CDR1 MDHEN, CDR2 SYDVKM. The CDR3 has 12 amino acids. V lost 3 bases, J lost 7 bases, and 9 bases lay in between. The CDR3 loop reads CASSFGSATQYF. In DNA form, the CDR3 reads TGTGCCAGCAGTTTTGGATCTGCGACCCAGTACTTC.

The rearrangement joins TRBV6-2 or TRBV6-3 to TRBJ1-1; D gene ambiguous. The CDR3 runs 13 residues. From germline, CDR1 is MNHEY and CDR2 SVGEGT. Trimming took 5 bases from V and 1 from J, leaving 8 bases between them. CDR3 in amino acids: CASSNRENTEAFF. DNA of the CDR3: TGTGCCAGCAGTAACCGGGAGAACACTGAAGCTTTCTTT.

This clonotype showed up just a few times. V is TRBV12-3 or TRBV12-4 and J is TRBJ2-1; TRBD1 matches 8 bases. V lost 5 bases, J lost 5 bases, and 8 bases stayed unmatched. This CDR3 spans 15 amino acids. The CDR3 bases are TGTGCCAGCAGTGGGGGACAGGCCCTACACAATGAGCAGTTCTTC. Protein product: CASSGGQALHNEQFF.

This clonotype has more than one count but fewer than ten. This rearrangement joins TRBV11-3 to TRBJ2-3; D could derive from TRBD1 or TRBD2 (5 bases each). In germline, CDR1 is SGHNT, CDR2 YENEEA. V was shortened by 4 bases and J by 5 bases, with 10 bases between the two germline ends. The CDR3 is 13 residues long. CDR3 in DNA: TGTGCCAGCAGCTCCGGGACGGGAGATACGCAGTATTTT. This codes for CASSSGTGDTQYF.

The chain is built from TRBV12-3 or TRBV12-4 and TRBJ1-1, with D possibly TRBD1 on 5 matching bases. The CDR3 has 14 residues. Trimming pared 3 bases from V and 1 base from J, leaving 9 bases between. The DNA of the CDR3 is TGTGCCAGCAGTTTGACAGTTTCGAACACTGAAGCTTTCTTT. It translates to CASSLTVSNTEAFF.

This clonotype turned up a few times. The chain combines TRBV7-6 with TRBJ2-2, with 9 bases that match TRBD1. The CDR3 has 17 amino acids. Germline trimming cut 5 bases from V and 7 bases from J; bases unmatched to any gene: 14. Per the germline V gene, CDR1 is SGHVS and CDR2 is FNYEAQ. The CDR3 DNA is TGTGCCAGCAGCCCGAGGCTGGGGACAGGGATCGGCGGGGAGCTGTTTTTT. It codes for CASSPRLGTGIGGELFF.

This clonotype was found a few times. The J gene is TRBJ2-7, the V gene TRBV5-1, with D uncertain. V shed 0 bases and J shed 2 bases, with 9 bases lying between them. CDR1 and CDR2 (germline): SGHRS, YFSETQ. The CDR3 loop spans 14 amino acids. CDR3 sequence: CASSLGDHPYEQYF. As DNA, the CDR3 is TGCGCCAGCAGCTTGGGTGACCATCCCTACGAGCAGTACTTC.

This clonotype was recorded once. J is TRBJ1-2 and V is TRBV29-1, with D unresolved. The ends were cut back, 5 bases at V and 4 bases at J, with 11 bases in the middle. CDR1 SQVTM and CDR2 ANQGSEA come from the germline V gene. The CDR3 loop spans 12 amino acids. The CDR3 is CSVRQAGYGYTF. DNA of the CDR3: TGCAGCGTTCGGCAGGCGGGCTATGGCTACACCTTC.

The CDR3 region is CASSSEQGAYNEQFF. DNA for the CDR3: TGTGCCAGCAGTTCAGAGCAGGGGGCTTACAATGAGCAGTTCTTC. The gene calls are TRBV27 and TRBJ2-1; TRBD1 aligns across 8 bases. The CDR3 runs to 15 residues. Unmatched junction bases numbered 6, after V lost 4 bases and J lost 4 bases. Germline-derived CDR1 and CDR2 are MNHEY and SMNVEV (reference sequence).

This clonotype was seen repeatedly, ten times or more. J is TRBJ1-2 and V is TRBV10-3; no reliable D call. Trimming cost V 0 bases and J 4 bases, with 6 bases left between them. Per germline, CDR1 ENHRY and CDR2 SYGVKD. There are 13 residues in the CDR3. The CDR3 is CAISESGSYGYTF. Written as DNA, the CDR3 is TGTGCCATCAGTGAGTCAGGGTCCTATGGCTACACCTTC.

Only a few counts were recorded for this clonotype. The rearrangement links TRBV20-1 to TRBJ1-2, with D tentatively TRBD1 (5 bases). The CDR3 has 14 amino acids. Germline V gene lookup returns CDR1 DFQATT and CDR2 SNEGSKA (reference sequence). With 2 bases removed from V and 7 bases from J, the gap between germline ends came to 17 bases. CDR3 sequence reads: CSARSGPNGVGYTF. The CDR3 DNA follows: TGCAGTGCTAGATCGGGACCAAATGGGGTTGGCTACACCTTC.

This clonotype appeared a few times. The chain joins TRBV20-1 to TRBJ2-1, with 10 bases fitting TRBD2. This CDR3 spans 15 amino acids. After removal of 6 bases from V and 2 bases from J, the junction contained 7 bases not matched to a gene. The germline gives CDR1 DFQATT, CDR2 SNEGSKA (reference sequence). DNA of the CDR3: TGCAGTGCCAGGGCAACTAGCGGGGCCTACAATGAGCAGTTCTTC. Residues: CSARATSGAYNEQFF.

The rearrangement links TRBV7-9 to TRBJ1-1; TRBD1 is a possible D gene (5 bases). This CDR3 has 15 residues. CDR1 SEHNR and CDR2 FQNEAQ come from the germline V gene (reference sequence). Trimming stripped 3 bases from V and 6 bases from J, with 17 bases between. This chain's CDR3 is CASSFRDVDIAEAFF. The CDR3 nucleotides are TGTGCCAGCAGCTTTAGGGACGTCGATATTGCTGAAGCTTTCTTT.

This clonotype has ten or more counts. The junction shows a germline mismatch at one end, possibly a read error. The V gene is TRBV5-1, the J gene TRBJ2-7; 8 bases align to TRBD1. CDR1 is SGHRS, CDR2 YFSETQ, per germline. The CDR3 extends over 15 amino acids. CDR3 in DNA: TGTGCCAGCAGCTTAGGACAGGGCCCCTCCTACGAGCAGTACTTC. The encoded protein is CASSLGQGPSYEQYF. Filled out from reference TRBV5-1 and TRBJ2-7, the complete variable domain reads KAGVTQTPRYLIKTRGQQVTLSCSPISGHRSVSWYQQTPGQGLQFLFEYFSETQRNKGNFPGRFSGRQFSNSRSEMNVSTLELGDSALYLCASSLGQGPSYEQYFGPGTRLTVT.

This clonotype was found a few times. V usage is TRBV11-1 and J usage is TRBJ1-6; 11 bases are shared with TRBD1. CDR1 and CDR2 from the germline V gene are SGHAT and FQDESV (reference sequence). The CDR3 extends over 18 amino acids. V lost 4 bases to trimming and J lost 7 bases; unmatched junction nucleotides: 12. Here the CDR3 DNA reads TGTGCCAGCAGCTCCCCCCACGCGGGACAGGGGGAGAATTCACCCCTCCACTTT. Translating gives CASSSPHAGQGENSPLHF.

The genes are TRBV5-1 and TRBJ1-5; TRBD1 might be the D (5 bases). CDR1 and CDR2 (germline): SGHRS, YFSETQ. This CDR3 comprises 14 residues. The V end was cut by 4 bases, the J end by 4 bases, with 12 bases between. CDR3 region: CASSLSGINQPQHF. CDR3 bases: TGCGCCAGCAGCCTCTCAGGGATTAATCAGCCCCAGCATTTT.

The CDR3 is CASSPEGAGGYTF. The CDR3 DNA follows: TGCGCCAGCAGCCCGGAGGGGGCTGGTGGCTACACCTTC. This chain connects TRBV5-1 to TRBJ1-2; 7 positions agree with TRBD1. The V gene's germline CDR1 is SGHRS and CDR2 YFSETQ. V dropped 4 bases and J dropped 7; count of bases not matched to a gene: 7. The CDR3 has 13 residues. Full variable domain (rest looked up from reference TRBV5-1 and TRBJ1-2): KAGVTQTPRYLIKTRGQQVTLSCSPISGHRSVSWYQQTPGQGLQFLFEYFSETQRNKGNFPGRFSGRQFSNSRSEMNVSTLELGDSALYLCASSPEGAGGYTFGSGTRLTVV.

The table lists this clonotype with a few counts. CDR3 region: CASSLNGGGAVETQYF. In DNA, the CDR3 is TGTGCCAGCAGCCTTAACGGCGGGGGGGCCGTAGAGACCCAGTACTTC. This chain connects TRBV11-2 to TRBJ2-5, with 9 bases aligning to TRBD2. The CDR3 extends over 16 amino acids. Germline CDR1 and CDR2: SGHAT and FQNNGV. V gave up 5 bases and J gave up 4 bases; unmatched junction bases: 11.

This clonotype was picked up a small number of times. This chain links TRBV4-1 with TRBJ2-2; TRBD1 is a possible D gene (6 bases). CDR1 and CDR2 from the germline V gene are MGHRA and YSYEKL. Between the trimmed V and J ends, which lost 3 bases and 2 bases, there was a span of 13 bases. The CDR3 has 16 amino acids. The CDR3 loop is CASSQRGQPNTGELFF. The CDR3 DNA sequence: TGCGCCAGCAGCCAGCGCGGACAGCCAAACACCGGGGAGCTGTTTTTT.